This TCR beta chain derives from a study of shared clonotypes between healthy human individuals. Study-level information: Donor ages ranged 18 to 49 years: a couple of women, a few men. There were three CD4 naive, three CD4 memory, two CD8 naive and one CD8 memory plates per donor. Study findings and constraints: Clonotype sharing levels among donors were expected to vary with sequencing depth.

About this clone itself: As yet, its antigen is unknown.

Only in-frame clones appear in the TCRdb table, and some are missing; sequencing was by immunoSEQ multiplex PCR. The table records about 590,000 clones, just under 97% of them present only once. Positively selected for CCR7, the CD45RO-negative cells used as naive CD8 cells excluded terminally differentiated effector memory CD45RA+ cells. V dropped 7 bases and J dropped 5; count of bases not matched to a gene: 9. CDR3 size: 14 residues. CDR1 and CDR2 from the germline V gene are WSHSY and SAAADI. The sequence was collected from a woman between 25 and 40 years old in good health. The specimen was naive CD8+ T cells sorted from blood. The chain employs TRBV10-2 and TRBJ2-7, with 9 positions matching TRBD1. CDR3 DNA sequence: TGCGCCAGCAACCTAGGACAGGGGCGGCACGAGCAGTACTTC. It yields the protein CASNLGQGRHEQYF.